Included here is one T cell receptor (beta chain) sequence, with context. The sample comes from a study of T cell responses to AZD1222 COVID-19 vaccine. Per the germline V gene, CDR1 is MNHEY and CDR2 is SMNVEV (reference sequence). V lost 3 bases to trimming and J lost 4 bases; unmatched junction nucleotides: 4. The CDR3 length is 15 residues. Profiled with immunoSEQ multiplex PCR; TCRdb holds only in-frame clones, not every one. The table lists around 130,000 clones, over 90% of them singletons. The sample was peripheral blood, taken on day 0 of AZD1222 vaccination. This clonotype originated in an adult in good health. V usage is TRBV27 and J usage is TRBJ1-2; the match to TRBD1 covers 11 bases. CDR3 nucleotide sequence: TGTGCCAGCAGTTTGGACAGGGGGCGGGTCTATGGCTACACCTTC. Amino acid sequence: CASSLDRGRVYGYTF.